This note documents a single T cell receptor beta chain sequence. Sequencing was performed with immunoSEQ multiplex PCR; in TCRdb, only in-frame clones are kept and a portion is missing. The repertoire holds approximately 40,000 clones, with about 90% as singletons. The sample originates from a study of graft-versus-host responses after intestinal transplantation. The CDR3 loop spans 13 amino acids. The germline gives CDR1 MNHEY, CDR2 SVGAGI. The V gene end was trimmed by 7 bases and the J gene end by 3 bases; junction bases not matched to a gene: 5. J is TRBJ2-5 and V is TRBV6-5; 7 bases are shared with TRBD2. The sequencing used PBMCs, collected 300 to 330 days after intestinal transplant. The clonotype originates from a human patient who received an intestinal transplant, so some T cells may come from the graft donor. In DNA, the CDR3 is TGTGCCAGCAATCCGGGGGGAGAAGAGACCCAGTACTTC. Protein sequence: CASNPGGEETQYF.